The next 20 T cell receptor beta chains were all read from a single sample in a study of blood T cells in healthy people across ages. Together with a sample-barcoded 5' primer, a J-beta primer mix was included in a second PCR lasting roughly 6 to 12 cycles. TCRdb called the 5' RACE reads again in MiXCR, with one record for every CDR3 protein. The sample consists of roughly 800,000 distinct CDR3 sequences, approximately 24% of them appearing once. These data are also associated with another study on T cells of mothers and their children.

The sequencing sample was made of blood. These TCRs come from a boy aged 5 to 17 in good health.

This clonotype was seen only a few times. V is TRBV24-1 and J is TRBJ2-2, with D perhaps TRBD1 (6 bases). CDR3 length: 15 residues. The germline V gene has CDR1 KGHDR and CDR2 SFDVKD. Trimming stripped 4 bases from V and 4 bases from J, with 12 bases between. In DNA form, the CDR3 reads TGTGCCACCAGTGAACTACAGGGCCCCACCGGGGAGCTGTTTTTT. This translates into CATSELQGPTGELFF.

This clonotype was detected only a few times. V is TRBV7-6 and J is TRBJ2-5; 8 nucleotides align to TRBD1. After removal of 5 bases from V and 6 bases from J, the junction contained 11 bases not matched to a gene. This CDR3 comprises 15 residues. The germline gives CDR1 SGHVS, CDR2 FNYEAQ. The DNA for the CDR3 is TGTGCCAGCAGCCTCGGACAGGGTATACGACAGACCCAGTACTTC. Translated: CASSLGQGIRQTQYF.

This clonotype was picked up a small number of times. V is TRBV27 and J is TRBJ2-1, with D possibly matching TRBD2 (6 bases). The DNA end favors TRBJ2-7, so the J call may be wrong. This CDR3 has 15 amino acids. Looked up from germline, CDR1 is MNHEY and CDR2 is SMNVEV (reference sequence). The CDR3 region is CASSSTGTWPHEQYF. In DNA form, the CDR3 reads TGTGCCAGCAGTTCTACCGGGACTTGGCCCCACGAGCAGTACTTC.

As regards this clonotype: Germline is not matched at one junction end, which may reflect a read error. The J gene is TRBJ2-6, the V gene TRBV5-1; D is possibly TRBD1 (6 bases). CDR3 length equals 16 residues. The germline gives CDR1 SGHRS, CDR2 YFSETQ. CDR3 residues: CASSGTGLSGANVRTF. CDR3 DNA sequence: TGCGCCAGCAGCGGAACAGGGTTGTCTGGGGCCAACGTCCGGACTTTC.

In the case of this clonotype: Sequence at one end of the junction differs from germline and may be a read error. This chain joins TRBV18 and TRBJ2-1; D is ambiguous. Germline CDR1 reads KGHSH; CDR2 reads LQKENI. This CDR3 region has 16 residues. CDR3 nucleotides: TGTGCCAACTCACCGGAAGTAGCTAGCTCCTACAATGAGCAGTTCTTC. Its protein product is CANSPEVASSYNEQFF. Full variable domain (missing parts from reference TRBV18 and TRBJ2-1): NAGVMQNPRHLVRRRGQEARLRCSPMKGHSHVYWYRQLPEEGLKFMVYLQKENIIDESGMPKERFSAEFPKEGPSILRIQQVVRGDSAAYFCANSPEVASSYNEQFFGPGTRLTVL.

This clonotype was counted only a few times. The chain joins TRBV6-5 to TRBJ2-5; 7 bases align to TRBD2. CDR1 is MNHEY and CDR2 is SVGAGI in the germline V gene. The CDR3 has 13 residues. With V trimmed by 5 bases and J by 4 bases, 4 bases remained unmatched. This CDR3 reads CASSPSGTETQYF. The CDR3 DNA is TGTGCCAGCAGTCCGAGCGGGACAGAGACCCAGTACTTC.

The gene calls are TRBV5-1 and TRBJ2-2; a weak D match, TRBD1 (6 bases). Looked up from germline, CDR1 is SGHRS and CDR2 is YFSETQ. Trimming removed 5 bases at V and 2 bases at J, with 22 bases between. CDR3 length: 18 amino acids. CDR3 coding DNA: TGCGCCAGCAGTCATCGGTGGCCGGGACAATCAAACACCGGGGAGCTGTTTTTT. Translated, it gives CASSHRWPGQSNTGELFF.

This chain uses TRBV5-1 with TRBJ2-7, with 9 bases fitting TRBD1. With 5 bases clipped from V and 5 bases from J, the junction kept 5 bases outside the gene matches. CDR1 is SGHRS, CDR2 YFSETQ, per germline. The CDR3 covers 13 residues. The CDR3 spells CASRKGQGDEQYF. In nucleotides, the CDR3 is TGCGCCAGCAGAAAGGGACAGGGCGACGAGCAGTACTTC.

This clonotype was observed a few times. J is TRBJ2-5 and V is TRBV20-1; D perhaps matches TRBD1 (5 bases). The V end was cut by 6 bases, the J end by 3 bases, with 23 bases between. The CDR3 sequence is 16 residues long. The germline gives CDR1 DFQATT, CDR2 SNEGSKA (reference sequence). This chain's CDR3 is CSAASGVAPGKETQYF. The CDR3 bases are TGCAGTGCCGCCTCAGGTGTGGCGCCAGGGAAAGAGACCCAGTACTTC.

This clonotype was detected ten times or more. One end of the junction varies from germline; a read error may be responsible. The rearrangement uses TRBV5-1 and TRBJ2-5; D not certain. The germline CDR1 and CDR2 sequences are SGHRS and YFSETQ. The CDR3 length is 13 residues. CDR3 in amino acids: CASSLVPEETQYF. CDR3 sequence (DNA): TGTGCCAGCAGCTTAGTGCCTGAGGAGACCCAGTACTTC.

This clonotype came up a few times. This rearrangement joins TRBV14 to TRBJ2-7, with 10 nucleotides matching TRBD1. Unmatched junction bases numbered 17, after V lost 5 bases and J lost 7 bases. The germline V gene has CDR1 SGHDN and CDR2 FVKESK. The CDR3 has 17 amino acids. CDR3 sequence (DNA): TGTGCCAGCAGCTCAACCGAGAGGGACAGGGGAGGGCGTGAGCAGTACTTC. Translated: CASSSTERDRGGREQYF.

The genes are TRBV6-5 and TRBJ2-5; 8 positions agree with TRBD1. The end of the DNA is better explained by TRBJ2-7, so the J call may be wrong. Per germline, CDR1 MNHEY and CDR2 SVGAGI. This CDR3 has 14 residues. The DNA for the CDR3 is TGTGCCAGCAGACGCGGGACAGGCGGCTACGAGCAGTACTTC. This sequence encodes CASRRGTGGYEQYF.

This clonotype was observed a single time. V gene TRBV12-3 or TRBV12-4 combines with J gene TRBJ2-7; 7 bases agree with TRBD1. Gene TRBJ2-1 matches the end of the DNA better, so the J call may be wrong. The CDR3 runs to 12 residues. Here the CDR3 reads CASSQDRLTQFF. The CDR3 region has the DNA TGTGCCAGCAGTCAGGACAGGCTGACGCAGTTCTTC.

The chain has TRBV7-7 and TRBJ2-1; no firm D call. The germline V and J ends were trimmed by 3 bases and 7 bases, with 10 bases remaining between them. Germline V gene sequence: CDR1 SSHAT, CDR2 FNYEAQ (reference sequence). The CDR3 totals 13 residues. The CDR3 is CASSFSGRNEQFF. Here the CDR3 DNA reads TGTGCCAGCAGCTTTTCGGGTAGGAATGAGCAGTTCTTC.

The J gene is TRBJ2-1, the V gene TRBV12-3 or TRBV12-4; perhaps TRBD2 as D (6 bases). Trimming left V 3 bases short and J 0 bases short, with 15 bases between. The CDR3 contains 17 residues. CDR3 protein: CASSFGPVGGSYNEQFF. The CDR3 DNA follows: TGTGCCAGCAGTTTTGGCCCTGTGGGGGGCTCCTACAATGAGCAGTTCTTC.

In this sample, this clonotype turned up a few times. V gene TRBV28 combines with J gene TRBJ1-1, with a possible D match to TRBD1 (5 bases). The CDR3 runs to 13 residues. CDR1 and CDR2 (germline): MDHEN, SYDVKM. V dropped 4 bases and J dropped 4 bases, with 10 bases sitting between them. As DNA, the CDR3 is TGTGCCAGCAGTTGGGGGGGGACCACTGAAGCTTTCTTT. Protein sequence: CASSWGGTTEAFF.

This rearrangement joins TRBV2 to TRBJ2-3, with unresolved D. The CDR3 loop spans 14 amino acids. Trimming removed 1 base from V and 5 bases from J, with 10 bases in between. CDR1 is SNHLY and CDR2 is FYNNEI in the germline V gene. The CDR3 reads CASSEGRFRDTQYF. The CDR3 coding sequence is TGTGCCAGCAGTGAAGGCCGATTTCGAGATACGCAGTATTTT.

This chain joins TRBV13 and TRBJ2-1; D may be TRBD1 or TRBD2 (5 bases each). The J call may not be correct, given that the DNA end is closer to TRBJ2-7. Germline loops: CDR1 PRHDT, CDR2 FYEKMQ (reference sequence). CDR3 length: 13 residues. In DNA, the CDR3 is TGTGCCAGCGGAACGGGGCAAACCTACGAGCAGTACTTC. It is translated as CASGTGQTYEQYF.

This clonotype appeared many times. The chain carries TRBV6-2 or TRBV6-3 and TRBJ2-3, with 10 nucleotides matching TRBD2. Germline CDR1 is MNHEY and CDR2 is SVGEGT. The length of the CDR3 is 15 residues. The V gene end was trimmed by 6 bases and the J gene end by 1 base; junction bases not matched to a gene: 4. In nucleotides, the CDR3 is TGTGCCAGCAGACGTACTAGCGGGGGCACAGATACGCAGTATTTT. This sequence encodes CASRRTSGGTDTQYF.

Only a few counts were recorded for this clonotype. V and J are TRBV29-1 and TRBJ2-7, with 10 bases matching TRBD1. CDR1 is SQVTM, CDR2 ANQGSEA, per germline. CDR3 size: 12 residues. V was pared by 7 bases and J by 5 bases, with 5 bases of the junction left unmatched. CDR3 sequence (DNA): TGCAGCGGACAGGGGGCGCAGAACGAGCAGTACTTC. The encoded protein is CSGQGAQNEQYF.